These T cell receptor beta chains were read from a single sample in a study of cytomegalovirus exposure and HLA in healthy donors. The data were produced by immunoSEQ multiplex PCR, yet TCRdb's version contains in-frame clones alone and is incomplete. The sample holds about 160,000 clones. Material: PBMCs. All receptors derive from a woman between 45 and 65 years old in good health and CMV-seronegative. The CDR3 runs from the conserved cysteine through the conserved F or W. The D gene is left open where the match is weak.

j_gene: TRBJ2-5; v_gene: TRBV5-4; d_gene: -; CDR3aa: CASSLGQTQETQYF; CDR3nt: TGTGCCAGCAGTCTTGGACAGACTCAAGAGACCCAGTACTTC
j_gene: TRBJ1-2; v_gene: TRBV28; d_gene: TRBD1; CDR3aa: CASEGDSSFGYTF; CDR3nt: TGTGCCAGCGAAGGGGACAGCTCATTTGGCTACACCTTC
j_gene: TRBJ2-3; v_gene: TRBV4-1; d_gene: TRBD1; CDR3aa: CASSQDRGTGETDTQYF; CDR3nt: TGCGCCAGCAGCCAAGATCGGGGGACAGGGGAAACAGATACGCAGTATTTT
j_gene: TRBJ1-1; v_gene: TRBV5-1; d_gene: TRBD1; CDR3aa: CASSPIGQGAATEAFF; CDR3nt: TGCGCCAGCAGTCCGATCGGACAGGGGGCTGCGACTGAAGCTTTCTTT
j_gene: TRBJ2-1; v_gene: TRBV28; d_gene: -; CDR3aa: CASTGTPSYNEQFF; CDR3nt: TGTGCCAGCACCGGGACACCCTCCTACAATGAGCAGTTCTTC
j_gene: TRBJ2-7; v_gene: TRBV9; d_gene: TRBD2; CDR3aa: CASSVGASGFYEQYF; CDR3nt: TGTGCCAGCAGCGTAGGGGCTAGCGGGTTCTACGAGCAGTACTTC
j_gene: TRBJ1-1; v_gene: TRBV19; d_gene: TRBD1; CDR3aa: CASRGQLNTEAFF; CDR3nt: TGTGCCAGTAGGGGACAGCTGAACACTGAAGCTTTCTTT
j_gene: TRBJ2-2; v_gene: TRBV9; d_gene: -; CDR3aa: CASSEYLTGELFF; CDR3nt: TGTGCCAGCAGCGAGTACTTGACCGGGGAGCTGTTTTTT
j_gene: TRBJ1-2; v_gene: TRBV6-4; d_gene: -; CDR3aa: CASSGSGSPVYGYTF; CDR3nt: TGTGCCAGCAGTGGATCGGGGTCCCCCGTCTATGGCTACACCTTC
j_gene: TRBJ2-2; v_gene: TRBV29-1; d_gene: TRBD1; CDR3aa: CSVELGQGAGELFF; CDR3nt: TGCAGCGTGGAACTGGGACAGGGGGCCGGGGAGCTGTTTTTT
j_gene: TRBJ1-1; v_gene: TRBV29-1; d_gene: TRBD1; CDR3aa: CSVEEAGTGTKAFF; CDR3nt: TGCAGCGTTGAAGAAGCCGGGACAGGGACGAAAGCTTTCTTT
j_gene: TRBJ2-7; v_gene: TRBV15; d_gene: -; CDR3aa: CATSRDTERGYEQYF; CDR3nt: TGTGCCACCAGCAGAGATACGGAACGGGGCTACGAGCAGTACTTC
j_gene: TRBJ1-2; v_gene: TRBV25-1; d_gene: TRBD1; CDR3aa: CASRSDRGSYGYTF; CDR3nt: TGTGCCAGCAGATCGGACAGGGGGTCCTATGGCTACACCTTC
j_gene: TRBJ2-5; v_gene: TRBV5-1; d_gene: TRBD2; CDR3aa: CASTPTPGGSKTQYF; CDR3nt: TGCGCCAGCACCCCCACCCCAGGCGGGAGTAAGACCCAGTACTTC
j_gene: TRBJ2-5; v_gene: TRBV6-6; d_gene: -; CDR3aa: CASSYGAQETQYF; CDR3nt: TGTGCCAGCAGTTACGGGGCTCAAGAGACCCAGTACTTC